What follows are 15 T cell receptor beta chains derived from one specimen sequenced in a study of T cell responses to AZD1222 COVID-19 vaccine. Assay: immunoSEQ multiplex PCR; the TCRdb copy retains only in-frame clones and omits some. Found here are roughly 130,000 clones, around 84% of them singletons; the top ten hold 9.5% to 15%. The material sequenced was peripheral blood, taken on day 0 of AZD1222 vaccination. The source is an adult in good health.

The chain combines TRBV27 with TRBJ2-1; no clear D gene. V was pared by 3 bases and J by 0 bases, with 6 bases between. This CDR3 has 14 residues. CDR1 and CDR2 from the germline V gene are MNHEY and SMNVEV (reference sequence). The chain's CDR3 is CASSFSSSYNEQFF. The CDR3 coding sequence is TGTGCCAGCAGTTTTTCTAGCTCCTACAATGAGCAGTTCTTC.

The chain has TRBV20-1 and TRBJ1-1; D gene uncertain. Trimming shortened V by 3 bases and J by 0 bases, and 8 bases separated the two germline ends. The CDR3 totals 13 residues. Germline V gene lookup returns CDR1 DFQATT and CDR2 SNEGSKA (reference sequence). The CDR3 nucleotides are TGCAGTGCTAGTGAGGGTATGAACACTGAAGCTTTCTTT. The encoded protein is CSASEGMNTEAFF.

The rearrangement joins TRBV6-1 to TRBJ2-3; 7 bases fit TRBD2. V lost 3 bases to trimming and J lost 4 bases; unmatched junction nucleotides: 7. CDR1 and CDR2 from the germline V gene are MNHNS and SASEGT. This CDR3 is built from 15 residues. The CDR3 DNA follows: TGTGCCAGCAGTGAGGATAGCGGGTCCTCAGATACGCAGTATTTT. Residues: CASSEDSGSSDTQYF.

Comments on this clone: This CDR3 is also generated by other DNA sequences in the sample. CDR3 region: CASSMGTATNEKLFF. Written as DNA, the CDR3 is TGTGCCAGTAGTATGGGGACAGCAACTAATGAAAAACTGTTTTTT. The gene calls are TRBV19 and TRBJ1-4; 7 positions agree with TRBD1. The CDR3 is made up of 15 amino acids. Germline lookup yields CDR1 LNHDA and CDR2 SQIVND (reference sequence). After removal of 3 bases from V and 0 bases from J, the junction contained 1 base not matched to a gene. Using reference TRBV19 and TRBJ1-4 for the parts outside the CDR3, the full variable domain is DGGITQSPKYLFRKEGQNVTLSCEQNLNHDAMYWYRQDPGQGLRLIYYSQIVNDFQKGDIAEGYSVSREKKESFPLTVTSAQKNPTAFYLCASSMGTATNEKLFFGSGTQLSVL.

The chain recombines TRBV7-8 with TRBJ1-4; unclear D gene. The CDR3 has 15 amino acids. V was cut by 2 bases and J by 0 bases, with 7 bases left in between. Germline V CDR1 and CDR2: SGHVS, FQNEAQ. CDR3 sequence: CASSLRKATNEKLFF. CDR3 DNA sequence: TGTGCCAGCAGCTTAAGGAAGGCAACTAATGAAAAACTGTTTTTT.

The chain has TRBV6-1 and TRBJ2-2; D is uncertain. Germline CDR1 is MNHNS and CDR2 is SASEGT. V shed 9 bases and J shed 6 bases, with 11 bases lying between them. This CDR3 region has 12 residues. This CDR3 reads CASSISPGELFF. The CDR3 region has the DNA TGTGCCAGTTCGATTAGTCCCGGGGAGCTGTTTTTT.

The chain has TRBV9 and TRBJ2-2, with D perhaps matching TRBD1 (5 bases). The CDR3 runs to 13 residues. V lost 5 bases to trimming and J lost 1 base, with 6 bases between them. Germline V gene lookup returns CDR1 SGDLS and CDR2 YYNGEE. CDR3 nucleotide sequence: TGTGCCAGCAGTCAGGGGAACACCGGGGAGCTGTTTTTT. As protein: CASSQGNTGELFF.

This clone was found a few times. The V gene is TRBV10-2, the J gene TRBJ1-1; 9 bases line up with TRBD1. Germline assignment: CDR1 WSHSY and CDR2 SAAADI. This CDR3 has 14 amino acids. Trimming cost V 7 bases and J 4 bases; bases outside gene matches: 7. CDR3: CASTDRGGGTEAFF. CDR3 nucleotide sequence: TGCGCCAGCACTGACAGGGGGGGTGGCACTGAAGCTTTCTTT.

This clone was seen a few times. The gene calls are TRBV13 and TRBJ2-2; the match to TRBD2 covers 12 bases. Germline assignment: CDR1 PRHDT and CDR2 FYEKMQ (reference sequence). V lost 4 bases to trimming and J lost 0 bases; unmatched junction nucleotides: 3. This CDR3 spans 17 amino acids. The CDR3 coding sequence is TGTGCCAGCAGCTCGCGGACTAGCGGGGCGAACACCGGGGAGCTGTTTTTT. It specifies CASSSRTSGANTGELFF.

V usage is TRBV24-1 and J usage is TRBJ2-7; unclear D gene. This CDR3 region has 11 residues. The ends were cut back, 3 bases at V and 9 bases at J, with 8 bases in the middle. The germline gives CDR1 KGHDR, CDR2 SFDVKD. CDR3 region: CATSDTIGQYF. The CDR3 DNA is TGTGCCACCAGTGATACGATCGGGCAGTACTTC.

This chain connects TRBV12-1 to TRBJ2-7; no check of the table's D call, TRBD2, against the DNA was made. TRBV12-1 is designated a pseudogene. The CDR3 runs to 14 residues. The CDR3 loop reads CASSFVGTSCEQYF. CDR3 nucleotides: TGTGCCAGCAGCTTTGTTGGGACTAGCTGCGAGCAGTACTTC.

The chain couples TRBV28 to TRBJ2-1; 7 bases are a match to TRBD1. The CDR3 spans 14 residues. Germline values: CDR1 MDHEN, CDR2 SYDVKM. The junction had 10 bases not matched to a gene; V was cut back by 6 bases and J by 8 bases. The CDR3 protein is CASSQPDRVYEQFF. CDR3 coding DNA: TGTGCCAGCAGCCAACCCGACAGGGTATATGAGCAGTTCTTC.

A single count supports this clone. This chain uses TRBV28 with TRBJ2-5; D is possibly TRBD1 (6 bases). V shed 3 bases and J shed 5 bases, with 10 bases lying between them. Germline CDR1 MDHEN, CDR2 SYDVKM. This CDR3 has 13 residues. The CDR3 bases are TGTGCCAGCAGTTTCACAGGGAAGGAGACCCAGTACTTC. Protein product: CASSFTGKETQYF.

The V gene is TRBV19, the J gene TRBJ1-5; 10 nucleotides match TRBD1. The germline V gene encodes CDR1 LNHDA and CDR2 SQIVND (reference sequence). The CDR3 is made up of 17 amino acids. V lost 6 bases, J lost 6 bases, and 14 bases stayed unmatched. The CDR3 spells CASRPVPGQGNGQPQHF. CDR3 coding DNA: TGTGCCAGTAGGCCCGTCCCGGGACAGGGGAATGGTCAGCCCCAGCATTTT.

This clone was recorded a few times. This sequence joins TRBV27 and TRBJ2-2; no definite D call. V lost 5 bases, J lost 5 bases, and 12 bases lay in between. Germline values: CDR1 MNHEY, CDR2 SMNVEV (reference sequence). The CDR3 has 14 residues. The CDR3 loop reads CASSPKTRTGELFF. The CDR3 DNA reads TGTGCCAGCAGTCCTAAGACAAGGACCGGGGAGCTGTTTTTT.